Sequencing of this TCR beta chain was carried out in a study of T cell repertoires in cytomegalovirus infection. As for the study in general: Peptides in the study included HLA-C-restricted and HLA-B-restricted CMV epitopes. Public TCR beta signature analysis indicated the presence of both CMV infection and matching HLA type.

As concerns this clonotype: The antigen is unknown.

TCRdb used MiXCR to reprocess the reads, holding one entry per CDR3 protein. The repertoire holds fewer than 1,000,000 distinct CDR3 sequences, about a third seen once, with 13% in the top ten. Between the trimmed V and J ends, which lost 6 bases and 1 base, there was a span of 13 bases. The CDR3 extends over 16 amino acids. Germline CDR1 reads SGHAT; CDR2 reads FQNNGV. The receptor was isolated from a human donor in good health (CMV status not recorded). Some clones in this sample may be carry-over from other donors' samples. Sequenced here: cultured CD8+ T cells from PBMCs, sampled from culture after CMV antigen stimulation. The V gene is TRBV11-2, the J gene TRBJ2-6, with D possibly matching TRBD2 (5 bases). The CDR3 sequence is CASSSAGASGANVLTF. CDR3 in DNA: TGTGCCAGCAGTTCGGCGGGTGCTTCTGGGGCCAACGTCCTGACTTTC.